This entry concerns a single TCR beta chain. Those enrolled in Seattle joined during active infection and were followed longitudinally afterward. The data are from a study of blood T cell repertoires in COVID-19. Study background: From T cells, B-cell-depleted T cells, or PBMCs came the material, which was cDNA or gDNA.

The data were produced by immunoSEQ multiplex PCR, yet TCRdb's version contains in-frame clones alone and is incomplete. The profile shows 45,000 to 70,000 clones, about 87% of them singletons. This TCR came from a woman in her sixties with COVID-19, enrolled during active disease. The sequencing input was peripheral blood.

CDR3 in amino acids: CASSSGLGVRGPLHF. CDR3 in DNA: TGTGCCAGCAGCTCGGGACTGGGAGTACGGGGTCCCCTCCACTTT. The J gene is TRBJ1-6, the V gene TRBV27, with D possibly being TRBD1 (5 bases). The germline V gene has CDR1 MNHEY and CDR2 SMNVEV (reference sequence). The V end lost 6 bases, the J end lost 13 bases, and 22 bases lay between the germline ends. The CDR3 sequence is 15 residues long.